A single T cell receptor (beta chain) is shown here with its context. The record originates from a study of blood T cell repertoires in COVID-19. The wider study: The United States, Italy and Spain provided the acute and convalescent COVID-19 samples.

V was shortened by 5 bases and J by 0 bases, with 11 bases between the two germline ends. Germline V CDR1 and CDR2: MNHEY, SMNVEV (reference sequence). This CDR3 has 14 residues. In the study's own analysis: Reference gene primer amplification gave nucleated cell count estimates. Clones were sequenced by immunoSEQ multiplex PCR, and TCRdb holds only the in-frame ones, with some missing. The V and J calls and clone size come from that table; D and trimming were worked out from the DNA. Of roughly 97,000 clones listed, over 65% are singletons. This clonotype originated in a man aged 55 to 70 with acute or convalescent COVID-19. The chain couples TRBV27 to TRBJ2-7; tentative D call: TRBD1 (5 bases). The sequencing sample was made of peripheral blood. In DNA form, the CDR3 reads TGTGCCAGCAGTGGGAATAGGGGCTCCTACGAGCAGTACTTC. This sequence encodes CASSGNRGSYEQYF.